This TCR beta chain was sequenced for a study of kidney transplant recipient with SARS-CoV-2 infection. J lost 8 bases, V lost 5 bases, and 15 bases had no gene match. Germline loops: CDR1 MNHEY, CDR2 SVGAGI. This CDR3 has 17 amino acids. TCRdb re-derived calls from the reads in MiXCR, one entry per CDR3 protein. The sample lists 200,000 to 250,000 distinct CDR3 sequences; 29% were seen once. Many counts were recorded for this clonotype. The specimen was a blood sample, collected at baseline and on day 111 from a kidney transplant recipient. This chain links TRBV6-5 with TRBJ2-1, with 10 bases lining up with TRBD2. This TCR was sampled from a male patient younger than 45 who had COVID-19 and was a kidney transplant recipient. The graft donor may be the source of some T cells. In DNA, the CDR3 is TGTGCCAGCAGTGAACTCCAGCGGGAGGGCCTGGTCGATGAGCAGTTCTTC. Translation: CASSELQREGLVDEQFF.